The 28 T cell receptor beta chains listed next were all sequenced from one sample in a study of blood T cell repertoires in COVID-19. Data came from immunoSEQ multiplex PCR; TCRdb stores just in-frame clones and leaves some out. The data hold 150,000 to 200,000 clones, with about 88% observed a single time. Sequencing input: peripheral blood. These receptors all stem from a middle-aged man with active or convalescent COVID-19.

This chain joins TRBV6-5 and TRBJ2-3; TRBD1 aligns across 7 bases. CDR3 length: 12 amino acids. Trimming at V came to 6 bases and at J to 4 bases, leaving 1 base not matched to a gene. The germline V gene encodes CDR1 MNHEY and CDR2 SVGAGI. The CDR3 region is CASSDRADTQYF. CDR3 bases: TGTGCCAGCAGCGACAGGGCAGATACGCAGTATTTT.

The V and J genes are TRBV19 and TRBJ1-5; D gene ambiguous. Trimming removed 4 bases from V and 0 bases from J, with 16 bases in between. There are 17 residues in the CDR3. CDR1 is LNHDA, CDR2 SQIVND, per germline (reference sequence). The CDR3 nucleotides are TGTGCCAGTAGTAGGGAGCGGGTAGACTATAGCAATCAGCCCCAGCATTTT. Amino acids: CASSRERVDYSNQPQHF.

The J gene is TRBJ1-4, the V gene TRBV28; D gene uncertain. V was pared by 9 bases and J by 3 bases, with 17 bases between. The germline V gene encodes CDR1 MDHEN and CDR2 SYDVKM. This CDR3 is 15 amino acids long. The CDR3 spells CASYTAYGPNEKLFF. The CDR3 coding sequence is TGTGCCAGTTACACCGCATATGGGCCTAATGAAAAACTGTTTTTT.

This clone was detected only once. CDR3 coding DNA: TGTGCTAGTGGCTCCACGGACAGGGCCGAAGCTTTCTTT. Translated, it gives CASGSTDRAEAFF. The chain employs TRBV12-5 and TRBJ1-1; 8 bases are a match to TRBD1. J gave up 8 bases and V 6 bases, and 8 bases lay outside the gene matches. Germline CDR1 LGHNT, CDR2 FRNRAP. This CDR3 comprises 13 residues.

The chain combines TRBV29-1 with TRBJ1-4; 11 positions match TRBD1. This CDR3 is 16 amino acids long. V trimming: 7 bases; J trimming: 0 bases; junction bases outside the gene matches: 7. From germline, CDR1 is SQVTM and CDR2 ANQGSEA. The CDR3 DNA reads as TGCAGCGCGGGGACAGGGGGACTTACAACTAATGAAAAACTGTTTTTT. This codes for CSAGTGGLTTNEKLFF.

The chain couples TRBV29-1 to TRBJ2-3; TRBD1 aligns across 7 bases. CDR1 and CDR2 from the germline V gene are SQVTM and ANQGSEA. J gave up 2 bases and V 6 bases, and 11 bases lay outside the gene matches. The CDR3 is 15 amino acids. CDR3 DNA: TGCAGCGTCCCGGGGACAGCCCTTTCCACAGATACGCAGTATTTT. Protein product: CSVPGTALSTDTQYF.

The chain combines TRBV11-2 with TRBJ2-5; D is possibly TRBD1 (6 bases). The V end was cut by 7 bases, the J end by 4 bases, with 19 bases between. CDR1 is SGHAT, CDR2 FQNNGV, per germline. The CDR3 length is 15 residues. The CDR3 DNA sequence: TGTGCCAGCAACACAGGGAGTAAGGGTGGAGAGACCCAGTACTTC. Translating it yields CASNTGSKGGETQYF.

The rearrangement joins TRBV7-9 to TRBJ1-2; weak D call: TRBD1 (6 bases). Germline V CDR1 and CDR2: SEHNR, FQNEAQ (reference sequence). The CDR3 totals 14 residues. V dropped 5 bases and J dropped 7 bases, with 17 bases sitting between them. In DNA, the CDR3 is TGTGCCAGCAGCGACCTCGTGACAGGACGTGGCTACACCTTC. This translates into CASSDLVTGRGYTF. The full variable domain, rest sourced from reference TRBV7-9 and TRBJ1-2, is DTGVSQNPRHKITKRGQNVTFRCDPISEHNRLYWYRQTLGQGPEFLTYFQNEAQLEKSRLLSDRFSAERPKGSFSTLEIQRTEQGDSAMYLCASSDLVTGRGYTFGSGTRLTVV.

V is TRBV10-3 and J is TRBJ2-7, with TRBD2 identical over 7 bases. The germline CDR1 and CDR2 sequences are ENHRY and SYGVKD. The CDR3 covers 11 residues. With V trimmed by 9 bases and J by 3 bases, 2 bases remained unmatched. CDR3 loop: CAIGEGYEQYF. CDR3 sequence (DNA): TGTGCCATAGGGGAGGGCTACGAGCAGTACTTC.

The gene calls are TRBV6-5 and TRBJ2-5, with 8 nucleotides matching TRBD1. The CDR3 is 13 residues long. Germline V gene lookup returns CDR1 MNHEY and CDR2 SVGAGI. V gave up 6 bases and J gave up 5 bases; unmatched junction bases: 5. The CDR3 region has the DNA TGTGCCAGCAGGGCGACAGGGGCGGAGACCCAGTACTTC. Translated: CASRATGAETQYF.

CDR3 protein: CASSPSGGPLETQYF. The DNA for the CDR3 is TGTGCCAGCAGCCCCTCGGGGGGGCCCTTGGAGACCCAGTACTTC. The V and J genes are TRBV7-2 and TRBJ2-5; 8 nucleotides line up with TRBD2. Germline lookup yields CDR1 SGHTA and CDR2 FQGNSA. The CDR3 is 15 residues long. The V gene end was trimmed by 5 bases and the J gene end by 5 bases; junction bases not matched to a gene: 10.

The chain recombines TRBV6-5 with TRBJ1-5; D may be TRBD1 (5 bases). The germline CDR1 and CDR2 sequences are MNHEY and SVGAGI. Trimming removed 6 bases from V and 4 bases from J, with 16 bases in between. The CDR3 sequence is 15 residues long. CDR3 coding DNA: TGTGCCAGCAGGTTTATAGTATCAGGGAATCAGCCCCAGCATTTT. As protein: CASRFIVSGNQPQHF.

The rearrangement links TRBV7-5 to TRBJ2-5; the D segment call TRBD2 is taken from the table without a DNA check. TRBV7-5 is annotated as a pseudogene. The CDR3 is made up of 11 amino acids. CDR3 nucleotides: TGTGTCAGAAGCTGCCGGGAGACCCAGTACTTC. Translating gives CVRSCRETQYF.

V is TRBV2 and J is TRBJ2-7; 11 nucleotides line up with TRBD2. This CDR3 has 15 residues. The germline V gene encodes CDR1 SNHLY and CDR2 FYNNEI. The ends lost 10 bases at V and 0 bases at J; junction bases unmatched: 8. The DNA of the CDR3 is TGTGCCAACCGCCCGGGACTAGCGGACTCCTACGAGCAGTACTTC. Its translation: CANRPGLADSYEQYF. Variable domain in full (rest from reference TRBV2 and TRBJ2-7): EPEVTQTPSHQVTQMGQEVILRCVPISNHLYFYWYRQILGQKVEFLVSFYNNEISEKSEIFDDQFSVERPDGSNFTLKIRSTKLEDSAMYFCANRPGLADSYEQYFGPGTRLTVT.

This chain joins TRBV6-5 and TRBJ1-5; unclear D gene. The CDR3 covers 14 residues. V lost 7 bases to trimming and J lost 0 bases, with 10 bases between them. The germline V gene encodes CDR1 MNHEY and CDR2 SVGAGI. CDR3 DNA: TGTGCCAGCACACCGTCTATTAGCAATCAGCCCCAGCATTTT. Residues: CASTPSISNQPQHF.

The chain links TRBV27 to TRBJ2-5; D perhaps matches TRBD2 (6 bases). The V gene lost 0 bases and the J gene lost 2 bases, with 10 bases spanning the gap. The CDR3 has 15 amino acids. Germline V gene lookup returns CDR1 MNHEY and CDR2 SMNVEV (reference sequence). The CDR3, as DNA: TGTGCCAGCAGTTTATCTTGGAGGGGACAAGAGACCCAGTACTTC. It encodes CASSLSWRGQETQYF.

The chain links TRBV3-1 (or the pseudogene TRBV3-2) to TRBJ1-6, with D possibly matching TRBD1 (6 bases). V was trimmed by 4 bases and J by 2 bases, leaving 12 bases between them. Germline loops: CDR1 LGHDT, CDR2 YNNKEL (reference sequence). This CDR3 has 16 amino acids. CDR3 sequence: CASSRTRDTYNSPLHF. For the CDR3, the DNA is TGTGCCAGCAGCCGGACCCGGGACACCTATAATTCACCCCTCCACTTT.

This clone was seen a few times. The chain joins TRBV5-1 to TRBJ2-3, with 7 bases lining up with TRBD2. The CDR3 runs 16 residues. CDR1 is SGHRS and CDR2 is YFSETQ in the germline V gene. J gave up 7 bases and V 2 bases, and 13 bases lay outside the gene matches. The CDR3 DNA reads TGCGCCAGCAGCTTAGGCCGCGGGGGAAACGTACATACGCAGTATTTT. Its protein is CASSLGRGGNVHTQYF.

The chain recombines TRBV27 with TRBJ1-5; D perhaps matches TRBD1 (5 bases). This CDR3 contains 16 residues. V was cut by 0 bases and J by 0 bases, with 9 bases left in between. Germline V lookup: CDR1 MNHEY, CDR2 SMNVEV (reference sequence). The CDR3, as DNA: TGTGCCAGCAGTTTATCGCGGGGCAGTAGCAATCAGCCCCAGCATTTT. It is translated as CASSLSRGSSNQPQHF.

The rearrangement uses TRBV19 and TRBJ1-5; a weak D match, TRBD1 (5 bases). Germline CDR1 reads LNHDA; CDR2 reads SQIVND (reference sequence). This CDR3 is 12 amino acids long. Trimming cost V 11 bases and J 2 bases, with 10 bases left between them. CDR3 loop: CAGGWGNQPQHF. The CDR3 DNA sequence: TGTGCCGGGGGGTGGGGCAATCAGCCCCAGCATTTT.

The J gene is TRBJ2-7, the V gene TRBV20-1, with 13 bases identical to TRBD2. CDR1 is DFQATT and CDR2 is SNEGSKA in the germline V gene (reference sequence). V lost 5 bases and J lost 7; bases outside the gene matches: 5. The CDR3 length is 13 residues. CDR3 bases: TGCAGTGCTCGTGGACTAGCGGGAGATGAGCAGTACTTC. It yields the protein CSARGLAGDEQYF.

The V and J genes are TRBV6-5 and TRBJ2-7; perhaps TRBD1 as D (6 bases). Germline V gives CDR1 MNHEY, CDR2 SVGAGI. The ends were cut back, 5 bases at V and 6 bases at J, with 17 bases in the middle. The CDR3 extends over 14 amino acids. CDR3 protein: CASSKNRVNFEQYF. The CDR3 DNA follows: TGTGCCAGCAGTAAGAACAGGGTTAACTTCGAGCAGTACTTC.

V and J are TRBV28 and TRBJ1-1, with a tentative D call TRBD1 (5 bases). Germline CDR1 reads MDHEN; CDR2 reads SYDVKM. Trimming left V 9 bases short and J 2 bases short, with 16 bases between. The CDR3 spans 14 residues. The CDR3 DNA sequence: TGTGCCAGTTCCTTCGTGGGGGGTAACACTGAAGCTTTCTTT. Its translation is CASSFVGGNTEAFF.

The chain is built from TRBV28 and TRBJ1-1; D call uncertain. Per germline, CDR1 MDHEN and CDR2 SYDVKM. This CDR3 contains 12 residues. The V and J ends lost 2 bases and 6 bases respectively, with 7 bases between them. The CDR3 DNA is TGTGCCAGCAGTTTACCCCCGGCTGAAGCTTTCTTT. Amino acids: CASSLPPAEAFF.

The chain is built from TRBV12-5 and TRBJ2-3; 15 nucleotides line up with TRBD2. J gave up 4 bases and V 4 bases, and 6 bases lay outside the gene matches. In germline, CDR1 is LGHNT, CDR2 FRNRAP. The CDR3 consists of 17 residues. In DNA form, the CDR3 reads TGTGCTAGTGGTTCGGGACTAGCGGGAGGTCCCGCAGATACGCAGTATTTT. Its translation is CASGSGLAGGPADTQYF.

This chain links TRBV19 with TRBJ2-6; D possibly corresponds to TRBD1 (6 bases). The CDR3 has 15 amino acids. Germline CDR1 is LNHDA and CDR2 is SQIVND (reference sequence). The ends were cut back, 3 bases at V and 3 bases at J, with 9 bases in the middle. The CDR3, as DNA: TGTGCCAGTAGTATCAGGGGCCTTGGGGCCAACGTCCTGACTTTC. This encodes CASSIRGLGANVLTF.

The genes are TRBV19 and TRBJ2-3, with 7 bases identical to TRBD1. Trimming removed 4 bases from V and 4 bases from J; junction bases left unmatched: 8. This CDR3 contains 15 residues. The germline V gene encodes CDR1 LNHDA and CDR2 SQIVND (reference sequence). The CDR3 spells CASSTRVQGPDTQYF. In nucleotides, the CDR3 is TGTGCCAGTAGTACCCGGGTACAGGGGCCAGATACGCAGTATTTT.

This chain links TRBV7-9 with TRBJ2-1, with TRBD2 matching 7 bases. V dropped 2 bases and J dropped 0; count of bases not matched to a gene: 1. Germline loops: CDR1 SEHNR, CDR2 FQNEAQ (reference sequence). The CDR3 length is 15 residues. CDR3 DNA: TGTGCCAGCAGCTTACTAGCGGTCTCCTACAATGAGCAGTTCTTC. Translating gives CASSLLAVSYNEQFF. The variable domain in full, completed from reference TRBV7-9 and TRBJ2-1, reads DTGVSQNPRHKITKRGQNVTFRCDPISEHNRLYWYRQTLGQGPEFLTYFQNEAQLEKSRLLSDRFSAERPKGSFSTLEIQRTEQGDSAMYLCASSLLAVSYNEQFFGPGTRLTVL.